Detailed here is one TCR beta chain. The antigen this receptor binds is unknown. A roughly 2.5 ml peripheral blood sample was drawn into PAXgene tubes per donor and stored at -80°C. Without T cell sorting, total RNA was isolated from whole blood using the PAXgene blood miRNA kit on an automated QIAcube. Peripheral blood from monozygotic twin pairs, either concordant or discordant for inflammatory bowel disease, underwent deep TCRalpha and TCRbeta repertoire profiling that used unique molecular barcoding. For every twin pair, smoking habits were documented, and each individual was categorised as a current, former or never smoker. For CDR1 and CDR2, the germline V gene (reference sequence) lists DFQATT and SNEGSKA. The CDR3 starts with the cysteine, ends with the phenylalanine, and has 14 residues. No DNA is recorded. The data derive from a study of monozygotic twins with inflammatory bowel disease (dated by TCRdb to between 2018 and 2021). Broadly, across the study: The full study comprised about 28 monozygotic twin pairs: nine German pairs (four IBD-concordant, five IBD-discordant) and 19 IBD-discordant Danish pairs. Disease-associated traits were sought mainly through comparisons between IBD patients and their genetically identical healthy co-twins within discordant pairs. Each individual had, on average, about 151 000 unique TCRalpha sequences and 181 000 unique TCRbeta sequences available for analysis.

Library creation used 5' RACE. The input for every TCR library was around 4,000 ng of total RNA. For each sample, cDNA synthesis with SMARTScribe reverse transcriptase was split into eight separate reactions. During cDNA synthesis, template switching was used to introduce unique molecular identifiers that contained a 6-nucleotide sample barcode. Two nested PCRs of approximately 16 and 10 cycles amplified the TCRalpha and TCRbeta cDNA, and bead purification followed each PCR. Before amplification, the cDNA was both treated with uracil DNA-glycosylase and purified with the QIAquick PCR purification kit. The second PCR added Illumina TruSeq-compatible adapters along with sample-specific barcodes. Library quality and concentration were assessed using TapeStation and Qubit, and 5 ng of each library was pooled. Sequencing of the pooled libraries was done on an Illumina HiSeq2500 single-index Rapid Run using custom sequencing primers and 2 x 100 bp reads. Turning to the authors' computational methods: UMI-based consensus assembly with MiGEC version 1.2.6 was used to correct PCR and sequencing errors. V(D)J alignment, clonotype assembly and CDR3 extraction were performed with MiXCR version 2.1.1. Gene usage, clonotype sharing and MAIT/NKT TCR abundance were normalised by analysing the top 1000, 10 000 and 20 000 clonotypes per sample. After downsampling to 27 000 UMIs, diversity was calculated as the inverse Simpson index using the vegan R package. Statistical testing used paired Mann-Whitney U tests on the discordant twin pairs and applied Benjamini-Hochberg correction for multiple testing. The reads were reprocessed in TCRdb, with one entry per CDR3 protein sequence and no accompanying DNA. The V and J calls, along with clone size, are taken from TCRdb and not from the paper's own processing. The data table for this sample lists about 300,000 distinct CDR3 sequences. The top ten clonotypes cover approximately 5.4% of the sample.

Points the paper makes about the study in general: Concordant and discordant twins showed no difference in repertoire similarity, possibly because of limited statistical power. No single strong signal or clonotype linked to IBD turned up in the results, so the idea that one exists was not supported. The analysis was unable to tell apart different T cell subtypes. Because patients received different immunosuppressive treatments, the repertoires may have picked up extra background noise and variability between individuals. IBD patients had lower TCRbeta repertoire diversity, measured by the inverse Simpson index, than their healthy co-twins. Compared with healthy twins, IBD patients had fewer clonotypes in common with other individuals, a difference most pronounced in patients showing signs of disease activity.

Source material: blood. The chain is made from TRBV20-1 and TRBJ2-1; TCRdb's D gene call, TRBD2, goes unchecked for lack of DNA. This clonotype was sampled from a human donor with ulcerative colitis or Crohn's disease, or a healthy co-twin of an affected twin (not recorded which). CDR3 sequence: CSASRLAGYNEQFF.